Following are 21 T cell receptor beta chains from one sample sequenced in a study of blood T cell repertoires in COVID-19. Here immunoSEQ multiplex PCR was the method, and the copy in TCRdb shows in-frame clones only, minus some. The sample lists about 160,000 clones; roughly 85% were seen once. Sample: peripheral blood. Receptors were obtained from a woman of 80 years or more with active or convalescent COVID-19.

This rearrangement joins TRBV3-1 (or the pseudogene TRBV3-2) to TRBJ1-2; 7 nucleotides match TRBD1. Germline lookup yields CDR1 LGHDT and CDR2 YNNKEL (reference sequence). V lost 4 bases and J lost 4; bases outside the gene matches: 9. The CDR3 totals 15 residues. The CDR3 nucleotides read TGTGCCAGCAGCCTGGGGACAGCCGCTCTCTATGGCTACACCTTC. It encodes CASSLGTAALYGYTF.

The V and J genes are TRBV18 and TRBJ1-1; D possibly corresponds to TRBD1 (6 bases). Germline CDR1 and CDR2: KGHSH and LQKENI. There are 16 residues in the CDR3. Trimming shortened V by 3 bases and J by 0 bases, and 14 bases separated the two germline ends. CDR3 sequence: CASSPRQAEMNTEAFF. Here the CDR3 DNA reads TGTGCCAGCTCACCCAGACAGGCGGAGATGAACACTGAAGCTTTCTTT.

This clone was picked up one time. The chain carries TRBV6-5 and TRBJ1-2, with 7 bases that match TRBD1. Unmatched junction bases numbered 5, after V lost 6 bases and J lost 1 base. Germline values: CDR1 MNHEY, CDR2 SVGAGI. The CDR3 is made up of 14 amino acids. CDR3: CASRRGGYNYGYTF. The DNA of the CDR3 is TGTGCCAGCAGGCGAGGGGGCTATAACTATGGCTACACCTTC.

This clone was detected once. V is TRBV25-1 and J is TRBJ2-1; 11 bases fit TRBD2. CDR3 length: 16 amino acids. The J segment lost 10 bases and the V segment lost 5 bases, leaving 13 bases of the junction unmatched. The germline CDR1 and CDR2 sequences are MGHDK and SYGVNS. The CDR3 loop is CASSPNSGRAFTEQFF. The CDR3, as DNA: TGTGCCAGCAGTCCAAATAGCGGGAGGGCCTTTACCGAGCAGTTCTTC.

The J gene is TRBJ1-2, the V gene TRBV4-2, with 7 bases identical to TRBD1. The CDR3 covers 14 residues. CDR1 and CDR2 (germline): LGHNA, YNFKEQ. V was clipped by 4 bases and J by 4 bases; unmatched bases: 6. The CDR3 sequence: CASSPLQGGYGYTF. The CDR3 DNA sequence: TGTGCCAGCAGCCCCCTCCAGGGGGGCTATGGCTACACCTTC.

The rearrangement links TRBV2 to TRBJ1-1, with 10 bases matching TRBD1. V dropped 4 bases and J dropped 3; count of bases not matched to a gene: 11. The germline CDR1 and CDR2 sequences are SNHLY and FYNNEI. This CDR3 contains 17 residues. Here the CDR3 reads CASSGALDRGLDTEAFF. The CDR3 DNA sequence: TGTGCCAGCAGTGGGGCCCTGGACAGGGGGTTGGACACTGAAGCTTTCTTT.

The chain recombines TRBV7-2 with TRBJ1-1; D is undetermined. V dropped 2 bases and J dropped 6 bases, with 16 bases sitting between them. This CDR3 is 15 amino acids long. From germline, CDR1 is SGHTA and CDR2 FQGNSA. The CDR3 DNA follows: TGTGCCAGCAGCTTAACTCGCAAGCACGAGTCTGAAGCTTTCTTT. This encodes CASSLTRKHESEAFF.

For the CDR3, the DNA is TGTGCCAGCAGCACAACTAGCGGGAGTCCCCACGAGCAGTACTTC. Protein sequence: CASSTTSGSPHEQYF. The chain carries TRBV21-1 and TRBJ2-7; the D segment call TRBD2 is taken from the table without a DNA check. TRBV21-1 is flagged as a pseudogene. The CDR3 is 15 residues long.

This chain links TRBV19 with TRBJ1-5, with TRBD1 identical over 7 bases. The germline V gene has CDR1 LNHDA and CDR2 SQIVND (reference sequence). The CDR3 is made up of 17 amino acids. V shed 5 bases and J 9 bases; nucleotides not matched to a gene: 19. The CDR3 region has the DNA TGTGCCAGTAGTCTCGCCCGACAGGGTCAAAGAAGGAGGCCCCAGCATTTT. Translated: CASSLARQGQRRRPQHF.

This clone appeared a few times. This chain links TRBV2 with TRBJ1-1; D gene unclear. This CDR3 has 13 amino acids. Germline V gene data show CDR1 as SNHLY and CDR2 as FYNNEI. The V end lost 2 bases, the J end lost 1 base, and 5 bases lay between the germline ends. CDR3 DNA: TGTGCCAGCAGTGAATCCGGGAACACTGAAGCTTTCTTT. This sequence encodes CASSESGNTEAFF.

With respect to this clone: Other DNA sequences from this sample encode an identical CDR3 as well. V gene TRBV5-1 combines with J gene TRBJ2-1, with 7 bases that match TRBD1. V gave up 0 bases and J gave up 4 bases; unmatched junction bases: 4. The CDR3 spans 15 residues. Germline-derived CDR1 and CDR2 are SGHRS and YFSETQ. This chain's CDR3 is CASSLGQGVYNEQFF. CDR3 in DNA: TGCGCCAGCAGCTTGGGGCAGGGGGTTTACAATGAGCAGTTCTTC.

The chain links TRBV23-1 to TRBJ1-2; 9 bases are a match to TRBD1. TRBV23-1 has ORF status, its function being uncertain. This CDR3 has 14 residues. The ends lost 4 bases at V and 4 bases at J; junction bases unmatched: 4. The CDR3 region has the DNA TGCGCCAGCAGTCCGGACAGGGGTAGCTATGGCTACACCTTC. This sequence encodes CASSPDRGSYGYTF.

The chain is built from TRBV5-4 and TRBJ1-1, with 7 bases that match TRBD1. The J segment lost 0 bases and the V segment lost 4 bases, leaving 9 bases of the junction unmatched. The CDR3 is 16 residues long. CDR1 and CDR2 (germline): SGHNT, YYREEE (reference sequence). The CDR3 DNA reads TGTGCCAGCAGCCCCACAGGGGACGGGGTGAACACTGAAGCTTTCTTT. It encodes CASSPTGDGVNTEAFF.

The gene calls are TRBV19 and TRBJ2-3, with TRBD2 matching over 14 bases. With 4 bases clipped from V and 6 bases from J, the junction kept 6 bases outside the gene matches. The CDR3 length is 16 residues. The germline V gene has CDR1 LNHDA and CDR2 SQIVND (reference sequence). CDR3 sequence: CASSKTSGRAHDTQYF. Here the CDR3 DNA reads TGTGCCAGTAGTAAGACTAGCGGGAGGGCACATGATACGCAGTATTTT.

As concerns this clone: This sample includes further DNA sequences coding for the same CDR3. The gene calls are TRBV19 and TRBJ1-1; D gene unclear. V dropped 6 bases and J dropped 1 base, with 6 bases sitting between them. The CDR3 is 12 amino acids. Germline lookup yields CDR1 LNHDA and CDR2 SQIVND (reference sequence). The CDR3 loop is CASRTGNTEAFF. CDR3 nucleotides: TGTGCCAGTAGGACGGGGAACACTGAAGCTTTCTTT.

The chain joins TRBV18 to TRBJ1-1, with D hard to call. The CDR3 contains 14 residues. Germline values: CDR1 KGHSH, CDR2 LQKENI. The V end lost 0 bases, the J end lost 5 bases, and 10 bases lay between the germline ends. The CDR3 sequence is CASSPPNPGTEAFF. Here the CDR3 DNA reads TGTGCCAGCTCACCACCGAACCCGGGGACTGAAGCTTTCTTT.

The gene calls are TRBV7-3 and TRBJ2-1, with 14 positions matching TRBD2. The V and J ends lost 5 bases and 6 bases, in that order; junction bases with no gene match: 3. CDR1 is SGHTA and CDR2 is FQGTGA in the germline V gene. The CDR3 loop spans 15 amino acids. Written as DNA, the CDR3 is TGTGCCAGCAGCCCGGGACTAGCGGGAGCCAATGAGCAGTTCTTC. Residues: CASSPGLAGANEQFF.

A single count supports this clone. The CDR3 DNA follows: TGTGCCAGCAGCTCCGGACAGGGTCGGAGCACTGAAGCTTTCTTT. Its translation: CASSSGQGRSTEAFF. The chain uses TRBV7-3 and TRBJ1-1; 8 nucleotides align to TRBD1. CDR1 is SGHTA, CDR2 FQGTGA, per germline. This CDR3 spans 15 amino acids. V shed 4 bases and J 4 bases; nucleotides not matched to a gene: 8.

Worth noting for this clone: A read error is possible here, since a much larger clone lies one base away. The chain combines TRBV5-4 with TRBJ2-1; D ambiguous. Trimming took 4 bases from V and 4 from J, leaving 3 bases between them. Germline lookup yields CDR1 SGHNT and CDR2 YYREEE (reference sequence). CDR3 length: 11 residues. The CDR3: CASSLYNEQFF. Written as DNA, the CDR3 is TGTGCCAGCAGCCTGTACAATGAGCAGTTCTTC.

The rearrangement links TRBV4-1 to TRBJ1-3; TRBD1 is a possible D gene (6 bases). V was clipped by 1 base and J by 2 bases, with 12 bases between them. This CDR3 comprises 16 residues. The germline V gene encodes CDR1 MGHRA and CDR2 YSYEKL. DNA for the CDR3: TGCGCCAGCAGCCAAGGACGAACAGGGACTGGAAACACCATATATTTT. Translated, it gives CASSQGRTGTGNTIYF.

The rearrangement joins TRBV6-5 to TRBJ2-1; TRBD1 aligns across 9 bases. This CDR3 has 16 amino acids. The V gene's germline CDR1 is MNHEY and CDR2 SVGAGI. Trimming removed 1 base from V and 1 base from J; junction bases left unmatched: 2. The CDR3 here is CASSYLDRGSYNEQFF. In DNA form, the CDR3 reads TGTGCCAGCAGTTACTTGGACAGGGGATCCTACAATGAGCAGTTCTTC.